This record covers a single T cell receptor beta chain. Its antigen remains unidentified. The data stem from a study of T cells in localized non-small cell lung cancer. Study outcomes and limitations: Researchers found a median roughly 56 of the top 100 tumor clones in adjacent lung. Tumor trailed uninvolved adjacent lung in T cell clonality, which peaked there.

Profiling relied on immunoSEQ multiplex PCR, and the TCRdb table lists in-frame clones only, not all of them. The sample carries roughly 77,000 clones, around nine tenths recorded once. The sequence came from a woman between 35 and 75 years old with stage I squamous cell lung carcinoma. Sample: peripheral blood, taken before any cancer treatment.

This CDR3 reads CASSLTGLAKRNTGELFF. CDR3 nucleotide sequence: TGTGCCAGCAGCTTAACCGGACTAGCCAAAAGGAACACCGGGGAGCTGTTTTTT. This rearrangement joins TRBV7-9 to TRBJ2-2; 8 bases match TRBD2. The CDR3 totals 18 residues. After removal of 2 bases from V and 1 base from J, the junction contained 9 bases not matched to a gene. From germline, CDR1 is SEHNR and CDR2 FQNEAQ (reference sequence).